The 16 T cell receptor beta chains listed next were all sequenced from one sample in a study of T cells in Graves' hyperthyroidism and ophthalmopathy. Researchers took RNA transcripts and amplified the TCR beta CDR3 regions from them. In the first-round RT-PCR of the TCR CDR3, the HTBI primer set was used. TCRdb re-analysed the multiplex PCR reads in MiXCR, keeping a single row per CDR3 protein. This table has approximately 710,000 distinct CDR3 sequences, roughly a sixth appearing once. Sample: blood. These TCRs come from a man aged 50 or older with Graves' hyperthyroidism.

This clonotype was detected once. The chain couples TRBV5-1 to TRBJ2-2; a possible D gene is TRBD2 (6 bases). In germline, CDR1 is SGHRS, CDR2 YFSETQ. This CDR3 is 15 amino acids long. V gave up 0 bases and J gave up 4 bases, with 10 bases separating them. The CDR3 loop reads CASSLAGVSTGELFF. Here the CDR3 DNA reads TGCGCCAGCAGCTTGGCGGGAGTAAGCACCGGGGAGCTGTTTTTT. The full variable domain, its missing parts supplied by reference TRBV5-1 and TRBJ2-2, is KAGVTQTPRYLIKTRGQQVTLSCSPISGHRSVSWYQQTPGQGLQFLFEYFSETQRNKGNFPGRFSGRQFSNSRSEMNVSTLELGDSALYLCASSLAGVSTGELFFGEGSRLTVL.

V and J are TRBV11-2 and TRBJ2-3; maybe TRBD2 (5 bases). The CDR3 runs 15 residues. V lost 5 bases and J 5 bases, leaving 17 bases between the germline ends. Germline-derived CDR1 and CDR2 are SGHAT and FQNNGV. CDR3 in DNA: TGTGCCAGCAGCCTAATTGGTGGGAGTGGAGATACGCAGTATTTT. Protein: CASSLIGGSGDTQYF.

This clonotype was seen at least ten times. The chain couples TRBV6-1 to TRBJ1-2; D is possibly TRBD1 (5 bases). V lost 9 bases and J lost 4, with 12 bases in between. The CDR3 totals 12 residues. CDR1 MNHNS and CDR2 SASEGT come from the germline V gene. The CDR3 DNA sequence: TGTGCCAGTCGCCCCGGGGGCTATGGCTACACCTTC. Its protein product is CASRPGGYGYTF.

There are a few counts of this clonotype. The rearrangement links TRBV20-1 to TRBJ2-2, with 12 bases fitting TRBD2. From germline, CDR1 is DFQATT and CDR2 SNEGSKA (reference sequence). Unmatched junction bases numbered 5, after V lost 1 base and J lost 5 bases. The CDR3 has 16 amino acids. The CDR3 is CSARGGLAGRTGELFF. The CDR3 DNA reads as TGCAGTGCTAGAGGTGGACTAGCGGGAAGAACCGGGGAGCTGTTTTTT.

This rearrangement joins TRBV7-2 to TRBJ2-7, with 7 bases fitting TRBD2. V shed 4 bases and J 3 bases; nucleotides not matched to a gene: 6. This CDR3 region has 14 residues. CDR1 and CDR2 from the germline V gene are SGHTA and FQGNSA. The CDR3 coding sequence is TGTGCCAGCAGCTCTAGCGGTCGATACTACGAGCAGTACTTC. Its protein product is CASSSSGRYYEQYF.

The CDR3 DNA reads as TGTGCCAGCAGTGAAGGGGGACTCAATGAAAAACTGTTTTTT. Protein: CASSEGGLNEKLFF. The chain joins TRBV6-1 to TRBJ1-4, with D possibly being TRBD1 (5 bases). Germline-derived CDR1 and CDR2 are MNHNS and SASEGT. The V and J ends lost 1 base and 5 bases respectively, with 8 bases between them. CDR3 length equals 14 residues.

The table lists this clonotype with a count of one. The gene calls are TRBV30 and TRBJ2-3; D gene uncertain. CDR1 GTSNPN and CDR2 SVGIG come from the germline V gene (reference sequence). V was shortened by 7 bases and J by 0 bases, with 8 bases between the two germline ends. This CDR3 region has 12 residues. In DNA form, the CDR3 reads TGTGCCTTATCAACTAGCACAGATACGCAGTATTTT. Its translation: CALSTSTDTQYF. The entire variable domain, with the rest obtained from reference TRBV30 and TRBJ2-3, is as follows: SQTIHQWPATLVQPVGSPLSLECTVEGTSNPNLYWYRQAAGRGLQLLFYSVGIGQISSEVPQNLSASRPQDRQFILSSKKLLLSDSGFYLCALSTSTDTQYFGPGTRLTVL.

The chain is built from TRBV10-3 and TRBJ1-1; 8 bases agree with TRBD1. This CDR3 has 13 amino acids. Germline loops: CDR1 ENHRY, CDR2 SYGVKD. V was clipped by 11 bases and J by 5 bases; unmatched bases: 10. CDR3 bases: TGTGCCGCCTCCGGACAGGGAGGAACTGAAGCTTTCTTT. This encodes CAASGQGGTEAFF.

This clonotype was recorded many times. The chain has TRBV7-2 and TRBJ2-3; D is unclear. V lost 1 base, J lost 5 bases, and 10 bases lay in between. The CDR3 has 14 residues. Germline-derived CDR1 and CDR2 are SGHTA and FQGNSA. In DNA form, the CDR3 reads TGTGCCAGCAGCTTAGGGTCCCGGGTAGATACGCAGTATTTT. Its protein is CASSLGSRVDTQYF.

J is TRBJ2-1 and V is TRBV15; D is uncertain. This CDR3 is built from 12 residues. The germline V and J ends were trimmed by 2 bases and 7 bases, with 6 bases remaining between them. In germline, CDR1 is LNHNV, CDR2 YYDKDF (reference sequence). The CDR3 bases are TGTGCCACCAGCAGACATGGGAATGAGCAGTTCTTC. Translating it yields CATSRHGNEQFF.

A few counts support this clonotype. The chain carries TRBV11-2 and TRBJ2-1; 11 nucleotides agree with TRBD2. The CDR3 loop spans 17 amino acids. Germline trimming cut 6 bases from V and 9 bases from J; bases unmatched to any gene: 16. Germline CDR1 is SGHAT and CDR2 is FQNNGV. The CDR3 here is CASSSLRSGRAEFEQFF. CDR3 DNA sequence: TGTGCCAGCAGTTCCCTGCGTAGCGGGAGGGCCGAATTTGAGCAGTTCTTC.

The table lists this clonotype with many counts. This chain links TRBV28 with TRBJ2-1; 9 nucleotides agree with TRBD2. The V gene's germline CDR1 is MDHEN and CDR2 SYDVKM. This CDR3 is 14 amino acids long. The trim removed 4 bases at V and 5 bases at J, leaving 3 bases unmatched. The CDR3 sequence is CASSSAGGDNEQFF. The CDR3 bases are TGTGCCAGCAGTTCCGCGGGAGGGGACAATGAGCAGTTCTTC.

To note about this clonotype: A much larger clone is a single base away; this may be a read error. The genes are TRBV28 and TRBJ2-7; no clear D gene. The CDR3 consists of 13 residues. The germline V and J ends were trimmed by 6 bases and 4 bases, with 13 bases remaining between them. The V gene's germline CDR1 is MDHEN and CDR2 SYDVKM. CDR3 DNA: TGTGCCAGCAGACCGGGCATTAGGTACGAGCAGTACTTC. Its protein is CASRPGIRYEQYF.

This clonotype was observed at least ten times. CDR3 amino acids: CASSEFPSGRNTGELFF. In DNA, the CDR3 is TGTGCCAGCAGTGAGTTCCCTAGCGGGAGAAACACCGGGGAGCTGTTTTTT. This chain connects TRBV6-1 to TRBJ2-2, with 10 bases lining up with TRBD2. J lost 2 bases, V lost 3 bases, and 6 bases had no gene match. The CDR3 is made up of 17 amino acids. Germline CDR1 MNHNS, CDR2 SASEGT.

The sample holds many counts of this clonotype. The chain links TRBV3-1 to TRBJ2-5, with TRBD1 matching 11 bases. The CDR3 consists of 15 residues. CDR1 and CDR2 (germline): LGHDT, YNNKEL (reference sequence). Trimming cost V 4 bases and J 2 bases; bases outside gene matches: 3. The CDR3 DNA reads as TGTGCCAGCAGCCGATGGGACAGGGGGCAAGAGACCCAGTACTTC. Encoded protein: CASSRWDRGQETQYF.

J is TRBJ1-1 and V is TRBV7-9, with D unclear. This CDR3 is 12 amino acids long. Germline V lookup: CDR1 SEHNR, CDR2 FQNEAQ (reference sequence). Trimming cost V 5 bases and J 11 bases, with 15 bases left between them. The CDR3: CASSPEPDVAFF. CDR3 bases: TGTGCCAGCAGCCCTGAACCTGATGTGGCTTTCTTT.